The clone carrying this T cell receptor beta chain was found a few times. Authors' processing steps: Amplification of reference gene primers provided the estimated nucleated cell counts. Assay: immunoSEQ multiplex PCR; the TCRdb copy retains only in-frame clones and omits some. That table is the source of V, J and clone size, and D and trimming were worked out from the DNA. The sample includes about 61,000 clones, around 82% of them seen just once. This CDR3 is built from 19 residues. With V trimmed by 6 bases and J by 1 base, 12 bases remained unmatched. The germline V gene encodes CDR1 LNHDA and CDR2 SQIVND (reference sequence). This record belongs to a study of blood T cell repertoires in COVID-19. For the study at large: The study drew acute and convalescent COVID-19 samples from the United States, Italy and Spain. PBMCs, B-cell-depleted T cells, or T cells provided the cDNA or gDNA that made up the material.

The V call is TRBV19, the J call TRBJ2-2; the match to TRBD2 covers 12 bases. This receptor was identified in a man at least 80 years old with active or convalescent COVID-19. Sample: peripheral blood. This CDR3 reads CASRPGGLAGRLNTGELFF. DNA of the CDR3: TGTGCCAGTAGACCGGGCGGACTAGCGGGACGCTTGAACACCGGGGAGCTGTTTTTT.